This T cell receptor beta chain was documented in a study of OX40 agonist ivuxolimab in advanced cancers. Study-wide context: Ivuxolimab, an agonist antibody against OX40 (CD134), was given to patients.

Generated by immunoSEQ multiplex PCR, the TCRdb table keeps only in-frame clones and is missing some. The top ten hold approximately 3% of the sample, which has some 20,000 clones, 82% seen once. The CDR3 spans 14 residues. Trimming removed 7 bases from V and 4 bases from J; junction bases left unmatched: 9. From germline, CDR1 is MDHEN and CDR2 SYDVKM. The clonotype originates from an adult with an advanced solid tumor such as melanoma, head and neck, liver or kidney cancer. The rearrangement joins TRBV28 to TRBJ1-2; 7 bases map to TRBD1. The material sequenced was CD4+ or CD8+ T cells sorted from blood, taken in a trial of the OX40 agonist ivuxolimab. The CDR3 DNA is TGTGCCAGCATGGGACAGCCCGAATTCTATGGCTACACCTTC. Protein sequence: CASMGQPEFYGYTF.